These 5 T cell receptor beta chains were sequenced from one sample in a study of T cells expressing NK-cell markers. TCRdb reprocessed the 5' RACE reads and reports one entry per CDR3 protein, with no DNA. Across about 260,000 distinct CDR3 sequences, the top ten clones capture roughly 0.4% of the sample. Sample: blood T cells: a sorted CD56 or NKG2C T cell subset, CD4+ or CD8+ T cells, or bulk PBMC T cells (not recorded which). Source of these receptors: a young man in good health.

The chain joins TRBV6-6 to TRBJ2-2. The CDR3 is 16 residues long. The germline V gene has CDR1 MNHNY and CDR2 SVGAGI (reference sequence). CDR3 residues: CASSFYPRSNTGELFF.

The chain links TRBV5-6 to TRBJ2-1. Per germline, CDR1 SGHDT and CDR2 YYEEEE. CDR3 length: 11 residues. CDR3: CASSIANEQFF.

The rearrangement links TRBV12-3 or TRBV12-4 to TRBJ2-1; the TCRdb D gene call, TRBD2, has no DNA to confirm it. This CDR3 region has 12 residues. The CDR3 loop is CASSPGPIEQFF.

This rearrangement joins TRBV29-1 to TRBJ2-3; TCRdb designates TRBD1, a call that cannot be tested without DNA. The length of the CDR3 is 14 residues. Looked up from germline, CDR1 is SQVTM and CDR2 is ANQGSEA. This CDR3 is CTILVAGGTDTQYF.

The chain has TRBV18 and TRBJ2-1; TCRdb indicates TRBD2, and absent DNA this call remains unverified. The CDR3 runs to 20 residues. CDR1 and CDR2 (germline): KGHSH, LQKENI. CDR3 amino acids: CASSPGGLAGGPGSYNEQFF.